A single sample is the source of the 5 T cell receptor beta chains below, sequenced in a study of blood T cell repertoires in COVID-19. Clones were sequenced by immunoSEQ multiplex PCR, and TCRdb holds only the in-frame ones, with some missing. The data hold tens of thousands of clones, with 80% to 90% observed a single time. The sample taken for sequencing was peripheral blood. These receptors all stem from a woman in her sixties or seventies with acute or convalescent COVID-19.

This clone turned up a few times. The chain employs TRBV5-6 and TRBJ1-5; D is undetermined. Per the germline V gene, CDR1 is SGHDT and CDR2 is YYEEEE. The CDR3 spans 14 residues. Between the trimmed V and J ends, which lost 1 base and 7 bases, there was a span of 12 bases. CDR3 sequence reads: CASSLREAGQPQHF. The CDR3 nucleotides read TGTGCCAGCAGCTTGCGTGAAGCGGGGCAGCCCCAGCATTTT.

This chain connects TRBV5-4 to TRBJ2-1, with 15 bases matching TRBD2. CDR1 is SGHNT, CDR2 YYREEE, per germline (reference sequence). The ends lost 5 bases at V and 4 bases at J; junction bases unmatched: 4. The length of the CDR3 is 16 residues. CDR3 in DNA: TGTGCCAGCAGAAACGGACTAGCGGGGGGGTACAATGAGCAGTTCTTC. It codes for CASRNGLAGGYNEQFF.

This clone was seen a single time. The V and J genes are TRBV7-2 and TRBJ2-1, with a tentative D call TRBD2 (6 bases). This CDR3 spans 14 amino acids. With 8 bases removed from V and 5 bases from J, the gap between germline ends came to 16 bases. The germline gives CDR1 SGHTA, CDR2 FQGNSA. The CDR3 bases are TGTGCCAGCGGCGGGACCTGGGGGGACAATGAGCAGTTCTTC. This codes for CASGGTWGDNEQFF.

The table lists this clone with a few counts. In nucleotides, the CDR3 is TGTGCCAGCAGCCCAGAGCCCGACAGGGGGGCGAACACCGGGGAGCTGTTTTTT. The encoded protein is CASSPEPDRGANTGELFF. The J gene is TRBJ2-2, the V gene TRBV4-2; TRBD1 agrees at 9 bases. The germline V gene has CDR1 LGHNA and CDR2 YNFKEQ. J was trimmed by 0 bases and V by 4 bases; bases with no gene match: 9. The CDR3 consists of 18 residues.

The chain combines TRBV28 with TRBJ2-1; D might be TRBD2 (5 bases). Germline-derived CDR1 and CDR2 are MDHEN and SYDVKM. The CDR3 consists of 14 residues. The ends were cut back, 9 bases at V and 2 bases at J, with 14 bases in the middle. The CDR3 sequence is CASNPGGAYNEQFF. CDR3 bases: TGTGCCAGTAATCCAGGAGGAGCCTACAATGAGCAGTTCTTC.